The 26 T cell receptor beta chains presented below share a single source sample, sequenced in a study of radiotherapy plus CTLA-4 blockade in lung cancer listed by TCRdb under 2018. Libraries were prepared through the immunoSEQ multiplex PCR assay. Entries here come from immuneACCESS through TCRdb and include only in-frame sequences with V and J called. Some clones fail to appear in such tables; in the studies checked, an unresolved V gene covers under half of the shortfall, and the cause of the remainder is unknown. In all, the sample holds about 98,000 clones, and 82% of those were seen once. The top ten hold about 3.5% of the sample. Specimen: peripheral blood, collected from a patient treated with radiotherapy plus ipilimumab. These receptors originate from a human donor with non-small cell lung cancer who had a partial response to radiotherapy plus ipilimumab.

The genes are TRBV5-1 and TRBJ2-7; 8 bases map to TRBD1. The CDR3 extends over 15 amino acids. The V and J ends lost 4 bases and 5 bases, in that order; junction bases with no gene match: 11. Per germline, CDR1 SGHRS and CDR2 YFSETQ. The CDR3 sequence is CASSPEQGARNEQYF. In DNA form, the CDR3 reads TGCGCCAGCAGCCCGGAGCAGGGGGCGCGGAACGAGCAGTACTTC.

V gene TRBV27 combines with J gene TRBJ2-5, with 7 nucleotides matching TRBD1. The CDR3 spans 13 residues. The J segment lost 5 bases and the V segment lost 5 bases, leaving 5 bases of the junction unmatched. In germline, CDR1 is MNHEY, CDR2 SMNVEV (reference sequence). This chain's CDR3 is CASSRQGRETQYF. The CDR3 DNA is TGTGCCAGCAGTCGACAGGGCCGGGAGACCCAGTACTTC.

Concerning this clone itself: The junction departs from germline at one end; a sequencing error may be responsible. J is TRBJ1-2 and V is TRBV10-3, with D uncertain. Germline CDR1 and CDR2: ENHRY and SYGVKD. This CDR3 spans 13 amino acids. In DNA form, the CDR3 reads TGTGCCATCAGGCGGGAGCTTAACTATGGCTGCACCTTC. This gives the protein CAIRRELNYGCTF.

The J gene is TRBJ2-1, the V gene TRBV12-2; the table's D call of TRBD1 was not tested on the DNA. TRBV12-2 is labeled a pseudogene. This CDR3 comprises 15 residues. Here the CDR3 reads CASRFSGDRGNEQFF. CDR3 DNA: TGTGCAAGTCGCTTTAGTGGGGACAGGGGTAATGAGCAGTTCTTC.

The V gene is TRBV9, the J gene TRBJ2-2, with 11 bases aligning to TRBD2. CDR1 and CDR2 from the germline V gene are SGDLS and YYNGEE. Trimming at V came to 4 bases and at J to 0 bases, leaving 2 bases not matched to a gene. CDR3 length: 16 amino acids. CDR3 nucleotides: TGTGCCAGCAGCCAGGGACTAGCGGCGAACACCGGGGAGCTGTTTTTT. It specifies CASSQGLAANTGELFF.

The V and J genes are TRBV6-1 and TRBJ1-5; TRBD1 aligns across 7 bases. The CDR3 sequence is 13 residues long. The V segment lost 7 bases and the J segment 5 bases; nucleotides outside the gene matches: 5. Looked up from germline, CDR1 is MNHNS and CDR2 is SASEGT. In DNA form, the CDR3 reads TGTGCCAGCACTATGACAGGGTATCAGCCCCAGCATTTT. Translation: CASTMTGYQPQHF.

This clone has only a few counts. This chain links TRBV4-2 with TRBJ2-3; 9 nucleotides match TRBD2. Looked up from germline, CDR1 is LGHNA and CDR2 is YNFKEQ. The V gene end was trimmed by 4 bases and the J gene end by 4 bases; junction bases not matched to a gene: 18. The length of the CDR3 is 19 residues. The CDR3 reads CASSPTAAGGPFGSDTQYF. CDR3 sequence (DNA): TGTGCCAGCAGCCCTACCGCTGCGGGAGGGCCCTTTGGGTCAGATACGCAGTATTTT.

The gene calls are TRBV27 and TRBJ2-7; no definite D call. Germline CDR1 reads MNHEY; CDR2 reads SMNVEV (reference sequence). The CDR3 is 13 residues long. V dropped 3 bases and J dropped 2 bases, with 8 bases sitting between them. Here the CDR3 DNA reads TGTGCCAGCAGTTTTCGCAGTACCTACGAGCAGTACTTC. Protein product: CASSFRSTYEQYF.

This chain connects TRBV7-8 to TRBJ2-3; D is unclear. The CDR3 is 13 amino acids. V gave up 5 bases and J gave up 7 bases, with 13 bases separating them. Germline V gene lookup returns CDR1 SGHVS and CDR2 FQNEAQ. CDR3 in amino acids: CASSQIISNTQYF. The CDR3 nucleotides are TGTGCCAGCAGCCAGATTATCTCCAATACGCAGTATTTT.

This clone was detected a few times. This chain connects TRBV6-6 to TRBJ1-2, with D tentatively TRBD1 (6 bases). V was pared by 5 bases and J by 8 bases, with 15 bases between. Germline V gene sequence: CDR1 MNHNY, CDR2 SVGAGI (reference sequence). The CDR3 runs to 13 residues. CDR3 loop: CASSQDSFRGYTF. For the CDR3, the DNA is TGTGCCAGCAGTCAGGACAGCTTTAGAGGCTACACCTTC.

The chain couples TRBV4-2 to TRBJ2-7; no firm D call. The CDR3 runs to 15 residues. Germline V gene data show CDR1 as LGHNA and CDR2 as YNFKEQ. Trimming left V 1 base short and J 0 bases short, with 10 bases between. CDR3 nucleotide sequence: TGTGCCAGCAGCCAAGCGCCAGTAAGCTCCTACGAGCAGTACTTC. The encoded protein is CASSQAPVSSYEQYF.

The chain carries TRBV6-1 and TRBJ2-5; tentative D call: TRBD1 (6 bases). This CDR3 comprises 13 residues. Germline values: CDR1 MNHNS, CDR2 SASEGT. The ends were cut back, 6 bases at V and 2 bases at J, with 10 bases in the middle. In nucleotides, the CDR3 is TGTGCCAGCAGCTCGACAGGTCAAGAGACCCAGTACTTC. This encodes CASSSTGQETQYF.

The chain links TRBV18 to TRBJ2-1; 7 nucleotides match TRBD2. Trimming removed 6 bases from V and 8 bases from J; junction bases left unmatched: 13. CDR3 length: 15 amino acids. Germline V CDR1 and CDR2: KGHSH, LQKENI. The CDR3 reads CASSLMGGPGHEQFF. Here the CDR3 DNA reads TGTGCCAGCTCGCTCATGGGAGGGCCGGGCCATGAGCAGTTCTTC. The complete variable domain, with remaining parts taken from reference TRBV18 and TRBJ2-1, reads NAGVMQNPRHLVRRRGQEARLRCSPMKGHSHVYWYRQLPEEGLKFMVYLQKENIIDESGMPKERFSAEFPKEGPSILRIQQVVRGDSAAYFCASSLMGGPGHEQFFGPGTRLTVL.

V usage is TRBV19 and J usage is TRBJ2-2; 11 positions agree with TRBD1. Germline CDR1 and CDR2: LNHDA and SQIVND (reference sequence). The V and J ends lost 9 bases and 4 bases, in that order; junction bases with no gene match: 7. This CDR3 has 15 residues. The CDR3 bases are TGTGCCAGCGCGGACAGGGGGCGTGGCACCGGGGAGCTGTTTTTT. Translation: CASADRGRGTGELFF. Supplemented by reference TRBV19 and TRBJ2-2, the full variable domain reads DGGITQSPKYLFRKEGQNVTLSCEQNLNHDAMYWYRQDPGQGLRLIYYSQIVNDFQKGDIAEGYSVSREKKESFPLTVTSAQKNPTAFYLCASADRGRGTGELFFGEGSRLTVL.

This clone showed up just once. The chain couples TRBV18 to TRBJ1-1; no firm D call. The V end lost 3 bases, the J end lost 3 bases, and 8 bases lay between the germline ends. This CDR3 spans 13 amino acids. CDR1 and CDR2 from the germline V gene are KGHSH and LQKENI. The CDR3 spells CASSPTEDTEAFF. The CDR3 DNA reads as TGTGCCAGCTCACCTACTGAGGACACTGAAGCTTTCTTT.

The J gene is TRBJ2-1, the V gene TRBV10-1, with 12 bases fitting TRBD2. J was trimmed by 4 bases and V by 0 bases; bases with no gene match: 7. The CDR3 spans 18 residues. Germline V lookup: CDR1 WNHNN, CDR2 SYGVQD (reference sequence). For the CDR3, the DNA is TGCGCCAGCAGTGAGTCGCTAGCGGGAGGGCCCGGATACAATGAGCAGTTCTTC. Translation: CASSESLAGGPGYNEQFF.

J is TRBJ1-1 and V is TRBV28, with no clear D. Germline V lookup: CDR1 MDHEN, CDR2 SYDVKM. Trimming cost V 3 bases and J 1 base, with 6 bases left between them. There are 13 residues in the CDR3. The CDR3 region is CASSLSKNTEAFF. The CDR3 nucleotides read TGTGCCAGCAGTTTGAGCAAGAACACTGAAGCTTTCTTT.

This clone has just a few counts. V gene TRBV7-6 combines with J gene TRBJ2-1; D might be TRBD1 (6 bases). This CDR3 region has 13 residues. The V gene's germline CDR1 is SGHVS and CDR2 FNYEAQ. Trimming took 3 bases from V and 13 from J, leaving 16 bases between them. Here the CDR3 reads CASSLGAGDPQFF. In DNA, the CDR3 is TGTGCCAGCAGCTTGGGGGCTGGGGACCCTCAGTTCTTC.

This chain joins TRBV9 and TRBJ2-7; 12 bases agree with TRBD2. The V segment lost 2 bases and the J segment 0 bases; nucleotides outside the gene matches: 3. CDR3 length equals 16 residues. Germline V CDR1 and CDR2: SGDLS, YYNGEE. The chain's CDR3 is CASSVGLAGLSYEQYF. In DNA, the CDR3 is TGTGCCAGCAGCGTCGGACTAGCGGGACTCTCCTACGAGCAGTACTTC.

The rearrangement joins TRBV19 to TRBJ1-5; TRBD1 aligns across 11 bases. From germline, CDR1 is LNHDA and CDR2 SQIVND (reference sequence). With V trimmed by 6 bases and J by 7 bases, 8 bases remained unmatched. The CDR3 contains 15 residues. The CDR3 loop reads CASRGDRGFSQPQHF. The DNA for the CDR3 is TGTGCCAGTAGAGGGGACAGGGGGTTCAGCCAGCCCCAGCATTTT.

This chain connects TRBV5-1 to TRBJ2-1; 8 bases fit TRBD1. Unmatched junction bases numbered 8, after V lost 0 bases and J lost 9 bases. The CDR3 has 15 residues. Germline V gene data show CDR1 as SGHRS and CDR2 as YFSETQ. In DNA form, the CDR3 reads TGCGCCAGCAGCTTGGGGCAGGGGGCATCAGGTGAGCAGTTCTTC. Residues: CASSLGQGASGEQFF.

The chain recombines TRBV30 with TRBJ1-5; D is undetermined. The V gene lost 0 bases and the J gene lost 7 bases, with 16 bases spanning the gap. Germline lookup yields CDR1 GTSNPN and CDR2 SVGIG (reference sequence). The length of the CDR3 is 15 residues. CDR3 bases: TGTGCCTGGAGTGTAGCCGGGGTTCGACCCCAGCCCCAGCATTTT. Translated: CAWSVAGVRPQPQHF.

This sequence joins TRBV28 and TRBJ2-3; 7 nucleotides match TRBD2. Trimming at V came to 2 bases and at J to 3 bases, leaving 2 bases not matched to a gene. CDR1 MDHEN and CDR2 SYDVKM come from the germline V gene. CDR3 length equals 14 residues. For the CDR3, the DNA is TGTGCCAGCAGTTTAGGCGGGAGTACAGATACGCAGTATTTT. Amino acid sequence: CASSLGGSTDTQYF.

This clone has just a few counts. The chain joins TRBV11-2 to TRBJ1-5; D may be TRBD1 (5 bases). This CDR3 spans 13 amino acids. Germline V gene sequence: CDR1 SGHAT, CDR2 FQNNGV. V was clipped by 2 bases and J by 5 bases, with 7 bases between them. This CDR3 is CASSLTGDQPQHF. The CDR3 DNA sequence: TGTGCCAGCAGCTTAACGGGGGATCAGCCCCAGCATTTT. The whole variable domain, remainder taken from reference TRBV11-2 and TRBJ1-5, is EAGVAQSPRYKIIEKRQSVAFWCNPISGHATLYWYQQILGQGPKLLIQFQNNGVVDDSQLPKDRFSAERLKGVDSTLKIQPAKLEDSAVYLCASSLTGDQPQHFGDGTRLSIL.

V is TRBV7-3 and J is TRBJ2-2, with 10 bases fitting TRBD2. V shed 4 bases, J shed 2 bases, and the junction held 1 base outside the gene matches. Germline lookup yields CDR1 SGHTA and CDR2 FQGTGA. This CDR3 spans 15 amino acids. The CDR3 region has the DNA TGTGCCAGCAGCTGGACTAGCGGAAACACCGGGGAGCTGTTTTTT. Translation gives CASSWTSGNTGELFF.

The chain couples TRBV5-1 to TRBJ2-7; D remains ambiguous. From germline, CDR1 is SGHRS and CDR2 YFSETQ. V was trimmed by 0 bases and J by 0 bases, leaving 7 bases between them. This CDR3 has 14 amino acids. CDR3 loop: CASSLASDSYEQYF. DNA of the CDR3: TGCGCCAGCAGCTTGGCGTCAGACTCCTACGAGCAGTACTTC.